Included here is one T cell receptor beta chain sequence, with context. This sample stems from a study of T cell responses to AZD1222 COVID-19 vaccine. This table comes from immunoSEQ multiplex PCR, and its TCRdb copy is limited to in-frame clones, with some not included. The data contain approximately 100,000 clones, 93% of them seen just once; the ten biggest clones take up 5%. The germline V gene encodes CDR1 LNHNV and CDR2 YYDKDF (reference sequence). The CDR3 is 14 residues long. Trimming removed 0 bases from V and 3 bases from J, with 9 bases in between. The input for sequencing was peripheral blood, taken on day 0 of AZD1222 vaccination. The clonotype comes from an adult in good health. This rearrangement joins TRBV15 to TRBJ2-7; no definite D call. The CDR3 DNA sequence: TGTGCCACCAGCAGAGAGGGCCAGTTCTACGAGCAGTACTTC. Amino acid sequence: CATSREGQFYEQYF.